This TCR beta chain derives from a study of cytomegalovirus exposure and HLA in healthy donors. Study-wide findings and caveats: Highest at DRB1 and lowest at HLA-C, TCR association rates differed among HLA loci in a later analysis.

Of note for this clone: Its antigen is not known.

Nominal health characterized the donors when sampled, though unrecorded immune exposures were likely. PCR involved 60 Vbeta and 13 Jbeta primers. This table comes from immunoSEQ multiplex PCR, and its TCRdb copy is limited to in-frame clones, with some not included. In the table there are about 160,000 clones, 80% of which are singletons. The sample comprised PBMCs. The receptor was isolated from a young man in good health and CMV-seropositive.

Here the CDR3 DNA reads TGCGCCAGCAGTGAACTAGTGATGGTCAATGAGCAGTTCTTC. Amino acid sequence: CASSELVMVNEQFF. The genes are TRBV10-2 and TRBJ2-1; D may be TRBD2 (5 bases). With 3 bases removed from V and 6 bases from J, the gap between germline ends came to 12 bases. This CDR3 has 14 residues. From germline, CDR1 is WSHSY and CDR2 SAAADI.